A selection of T cell receptor beta chains follows, all from one sample in a study of blood T cell dynamics during melanoma immunotherapy. Generated by immunoSEQ multiplex PCR, the TCRdb table keeps only in-frame clones and is missing some. The data contain 750 to 1,000 clones, about 85% of them singletons. The sequences come from cell-free DNA from blood, collected from a patient treated with checkpoint blockade. Every receptor here comes from a human donor with melanoma. The CDR3 runs from the conserved cysteine through the conserved F or W. D genes are given only for firm matches. Size values are once, few and many counts, or a class for expanded clones, and some rows have none.

j_gene,d_gene,abundance,v_gene,CDR3nt,CDR3aa
TRBJ2-2,NA,NA,TRBV5-5,TGTGCCAGCAGCTTGCGAGAGACAGGAGCCACCGGGGAGCTGTTTTTT,CASSLRETGATGELFF
TRBJ2-7,NA,NA,TRBV9,TGTGCCAGCAGCGTAGGAGGGGGGACTTACGAGCAGTACTTC,CASSVGGGTYEQYF
TRBJ2-7,NA,NA,TRBV5-3,TGTGCCAGAAGCTTAAGGTTCCACTCGACGGGGGAGCAGTACTTC,CARSLRFHSTGEQYF
TRBJ2-7,NA,NA,TRBV7-6,TGTGCCAGCAGCTCCGGGTCTAACTACGAGCAGTACTTC,CASSSGSNYEQYF
TRBJ2-3,TRBD2,NA,TRBV6-4,TGTGCCAGCAGTGAACTAGCGGGATCGGATACGCAGTATTTT,CASSELAGSDTQYF
TRBJ2-5,NA,NA,TRBV30,TGTGCCTGGATAAAGGGGGGAGGAGAGACCCAGTACTTC,CAWIKGGGETQYF
TRBJ2-3,TRBD1,NA,TRBV19,TGTGCCACCGGGACAGGGAGTTCCTCGAGGCAGTATTTT,CATGTGSSSRQYF
TRBJ1-2,NA,NA,TRBV7-9,TGTGCCAGCAGCCTGGACAGAAACCCCCTCTATGGCTACACCTTC,CASSLDRNPLYGYTF
TRBJ2-2,TRBD1,NA,TRBV4-1,TGCGCCAGCAGCCAACCTCGACGCTACAGGGGCGGCGGGGAGCTGTTTTTT,CASSQPRRYRGGGELFF
TRBJ1-1,NA,NA,TRBV6-5,TGTGCCAGCAGTTACTCGGGTCGGTTGAACACTGAAGCTTTCTTT,CASSYSGRLNTEAFF
TRBJ2-1,NA,few,TRBV6-1,TGTGCCAGCAGTGCTAACAGGGGACTCAATGAGCAGTTCTTC,CASSANRGLNEQFF
TRBJ1-1,NA,NA,TRBV9,TGTGCCAGCAGCGCCTACCTGAACACTGAAGCTTTCTTT,CASSAYLNTEAFF
TRBJ2-7,NA,NA,TRBV7-8,TGTGCCAGCAGCTTAGGGACAGGGTCGGGGGGCGAGCAGTACTTC,CASSLGTGSGGEQYF
TRBJ2-2,NA,NA,TRBV6-4,TGTGCCAGCAGCCGGACCCAGGGCGGTACGAACACCGGGGAGCTGTTTTTT,CASSRTQGGTNTGELFF
TRBJ2-7,TRBD1,NA,TRBV28,TGTGCCAGCAGTCGACAGGGTTACGAGCAGTACTTC,CASSRQGYEQYF
TRBJ1-6,NA,NA,TRBV5-4,TGTGCCAGCAGCTTGGTACAAGGGGTGTCTTTAGGGTCACCCCTCCACTTT,CASSLVQGVSLGSPLHF
TRBJ2-7,NA,NA,TRBV5-1,TGCGCCAGCAGCTTGGTAGGTACCTACGAGCAGTACTTC,CASSLVGTYEQYF
TRBJ1-5,TRBD1,NA,TRBV19,TGTGCCAGTAGTGCATATCAACGACAGGGGGAACGGCAGCCCCAGCATTTT,CASSAYQRQGERQPQHF
TRBJ2-1,TRBD2,NA,TRBV27,TGTGCCAGCAGCCCCTCGCGGACTAGCGGTCACAATGAGCAGTTCTTC,CASSPSRTSGHNEQFF
TRBJ2-6,NA,NA,TRBV7-9,TGTGCCAGCAGCTTAGCGCGGGGGCGGTTATCTGGGGCCAACGTCCTGACTTTC,CASSLARGRLSGANVLTF
TRBJ2-3,NA,NA,TRBV30,TGTGCCTGGAGTGCGGGAAGCGGGTTCTTCACAGATACGCAGTATTTT,CAWSAGSGFFTDTQYF
TRBJ2-7,TRBD2,large,TRBV5-6,TGTGCCAGCAGCGGACTAGCGAGCTCCTACGAGCAGTACTTC,CASSGLASSYEQYF
TRBJ2-7,NA,NA,TRBV7-8,TGTGCCAGCCTCCCCGGCGGGGCGAGCGAGCAGTACTTC,CASLPGGASEQYF
TRBJ2-3,NA,few,TRBV2,TGTGCCAGCACCCAGGGGCCAGATACGCAGTATTTT,CASTQGPDTQYF
TRBJ2-7,TRBD2,NA,TRBV27,TGTGCCAGCAGTTTCATTCGGGCGGGAGGGCCCTCCTACGAGCAGTACTTC,CASSFIRAGGPSYEQYF
TRBJ2-1,TRBD1,NA,TRBV2,TGTGCCAGCAGTGACGGGACAGACAATGAGCAGTTCTTC,CASSDGTDNEQFF
TRBJ2-3,NA,NA,TRBV29-1,TGCAGCGTTGAGGGGTTGGGGAAGTTTGGCGCAGATACGCAGTATTTT,CSVEGLGKFGADTQYF
TRBJ1-1,TRBD1,NA,TRBV7-9,TGTGCCAGCAGCTTAGTTTCGGGGGACAGAGTGAACACTGAAGCTTTCTTT,CASSLVSGDRVNTEAFF